This T cell receptor beta chain was recorded in a study of blood T cells in healthy people across ages. Germline V gene data show CDR1 as DFQATT and CDR2 as SNEGSKA (reference sequence). V dropped 4 bases and J dropped 1 base, with 16 bases sitting between them. This CDR3 spans 15 amino acids. Through a sample-barcoded 5' primer and a J-beta primer mix, a second PCR was run for roughly 6 to 12 cycles. A single record per CDR3 protein comes from TCRdb applying MiXCR to the 5' RACE reads. The repertoire holds roughly 700,000 distinct CDR3 sequences, with roughly 49% as singletons. Input material: blood. This chain uses TRBV20-1 with TRBJ1-1, with a weak D call TRBD1 (5 bases). This TCR came from a woman aged 55-75 years in good health. Written as DNA, the CDR3 is TGCAGTGCTAAATCCGCAGGGCTGAGGAACACTGAAGCTTTCTTT. Its translation: CSAKSAGLRNTEAFF.